The clone carrying this TCR beta chain was detected ten times or more. Germline lookup yields CDR1 MNHEY and CDR2 SMNVEV (reference sequence). The length of the CDR3 is 16 residues. V dropped 5 bases and J dropped 4 bases, with 20 bases sitting between them. The entry originates in a study of T cells in Graves' hyperthyroidism and ophthalmopathy. Thyroid ultrasound, orbital computed tomography, clinical symptoms, and serum thyroxine and TRAb underpinned diagnoses. RNA transcripts were the template for amplifying TCR beta CDR3 regions. In the first-round RT-PCR of the TCR CDR3, the HTBI primer set was used. From the multiplex PCR reads, TCRdb called clonotypes with MiXCR, one entry per CDR3 protein. The repertoire holds about 690,000 distinct CDR3 sequences, around 16% seen once, with 15% in the top ten.

The clonotype was recovered from a man aged 50 or older with Graves' hyperthyroidism. The rearrangement links TRBV27 to TRBJ1-1; tentatively, D is TRBD1 (5 bases). The sequencing sample was made of blood. Written as DNA, the CDR3 is TGTGCCAGCAGTCCTTCAGCAGGACAAAAGGCCACTGAAGCTTTCTTT. Encoded protein: CASSPSAGQKATEAFF.